A single sample is the source of the 6 T cell receptor beta chains below, sequenced in a study of T cell changes during pregnancy in multiple sclerosis (dated by TCRdb to about 2019). The library was obtained by the immunoSEQ multiplex PCR assay. TCRdb carries this immuneACCESS record with in-frame sequences only. Its versions omit some clonotypes, under half of them owing to an unresolved V gene in the studies checked, with the rest unexplained. The sample has nearly 40,000 clones on record, about 90% of them singletons. The top ten hold approximately 0.79% of the sample. The material was CD4+ T cells from peripheral blood mononuclear cells, obtained before pregnancy. These receptors were collected from a female donor with multiple sclerosis, enrolled in a pregnancy study.

The rearrangement joins TRBV5-5 to TRBJ1-1; D ambiguous. Germline CDR1 SGHKS, CDR2 YYEKEE (reference sequence). The CDR3 is 15 residues long. V lost 4 bases and J lost 0, with 13 bases in between. CDR3 sequence reads: CASSREDRVNTEAFF. CDR3 in DNA: TGTGCCAGCAGCCGTGAGGATCGGGTGAACACTGAAGCTTTCTTT.

The chain combines TRBV6-1 with TRBJ1-2; D unresolved. CDR1 and CDR2 from the germline V gene are MNHNS and SASEGT. Trimming took 0 bases from V and 8 from J, leaving 16 bases between them. The CDR3 loop spans 15 amino acids. CDR3 in amino acids: CASSEAGPDRKGYTF. The CDR3, as DNA: TGTGCCAGCAGTGAAGCTGGGCCCGACCGGAAGGGCTACACCTTC.

The gene calls are TRBV7-9 and TRBJ2-7, with D perhaps TRBD2 (5 bases). CDR1 SEHNR and CDR2 FQNEAQ come from the germline V gene (reference sequence). V shed 5 bases and J shed 0 bases, with 17 bases lying between them. The CDR3 runs to 16 residues. CDR3 DNA: TGTGCCAGCAGCCATGAATTAGGACGGGGCTCCTACGAGCAGTACTTC. The encoded protein is CASSHELGRGSYEQYF.

The V call is TRBV27, the J call TRBJ2-3; TRBD2 matches at 11 bases. The J segment lost 6 bases and the V segment lost 4 bases, leaving 3 bases of the junction unmatched. This CDR3 has 14 amino acids. The germline V gene has CDR1 MNHEY and CDR2 SMNVEV (reference sequence). This chain's CDR3 is CASSSLAGADTQYF. CDR3 nucleotides: TGTGCCAGCAGTTCACTAGCGGGAGCGGATACGCAGTATTTT.

CDR3 sequence reads: CASSLDGETQYF. CDR3 in DNA: TGCGCCAGCAGCTTGGACGGGGAGACCCAGTACTTC. The genes are TRBV5-1 and TRBJ2-5, with D hard to call. The germline gives CDR1 SGHRS, CDR2 YFSETQ. V was pared by 0 bases and J by 5 bases, with 5 bases between. There are 12 residues in the CDR3.

This clone was recorded only once. J is TRBJ2-3 and V is TRBV28, with D possibly matching TRBD1 (5 bases). V lost 10 bases and J lost 4, with 12 bases in between. There are 12 residues in the CDR3. The germline V gene has CDR1 MDHEN and CDR2 SYDVKM. In DNA, the CDR3 is TGTGCCACCAGAGGACAATCAGATACGCAGTATTTT. This translates into CATRGQSDTQYF.